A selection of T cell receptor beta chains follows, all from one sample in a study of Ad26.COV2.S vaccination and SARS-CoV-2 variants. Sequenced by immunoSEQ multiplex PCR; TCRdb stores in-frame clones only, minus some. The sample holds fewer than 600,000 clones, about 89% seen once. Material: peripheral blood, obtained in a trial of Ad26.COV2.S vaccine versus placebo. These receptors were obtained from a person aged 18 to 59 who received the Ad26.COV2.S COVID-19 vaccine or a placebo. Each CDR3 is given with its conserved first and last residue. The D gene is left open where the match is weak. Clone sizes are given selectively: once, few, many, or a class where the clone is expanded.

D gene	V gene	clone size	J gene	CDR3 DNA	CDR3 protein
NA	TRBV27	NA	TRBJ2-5	TGTGCCAGCAGTTTATCCTCCGCGTTGGAGACCCAGTACTTC	CASSLSSALETQYF
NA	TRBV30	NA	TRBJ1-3	TGTGCCTGGAGTGTTGGTGGGGGCTCTGGAAACACCATATATTTT	CAWSVGGGSGNTIYF
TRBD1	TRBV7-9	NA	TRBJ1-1	TGTGCCAGCAGCTTAGCTCCGGGACAGGGTGACACTGAAGCTTTCTTT	CASSLAPGQGDTEAFF
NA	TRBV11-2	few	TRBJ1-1	TGTGCCAGCAGCTCTAGTCACAGACAGAACACTGAAGCTTTCTTT	CASSSSHRQNTEAFF
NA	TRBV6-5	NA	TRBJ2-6	TGTGCCAGCAGCCCGCCCCCATCTGGGGCCAACGTCCTGACTTTC	CASSPPPSGANVLTF
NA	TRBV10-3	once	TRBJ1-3	TGTGCCATCAGTGAGTCGATAAGCTCTGGAAACACCATATATTTT	CAISESISSGNTIYF
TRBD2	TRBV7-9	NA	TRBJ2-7	TGTGCCAGCAGCTTAGGACCGGGGGGACTAGCGGAGTGGACCTACGAGCAGTACTTC	CASSLGPGGLAEWTYEQYF
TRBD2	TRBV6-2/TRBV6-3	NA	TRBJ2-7	TGTGCCAGCAGTTACGCGGCTAGCGGATACTACGAGCAGTACTTC	CASSYAASGYYEQYF
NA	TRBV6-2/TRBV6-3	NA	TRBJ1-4	TGTGCCAGCAGTCAGGGTGAAAAACTGTTTTTT	CASSQGEKLFF
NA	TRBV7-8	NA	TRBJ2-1	TGTGCCAGCAGCTCCGTAGCGGCAGACCACAATGAGCAGTTCTTC	CASSSVAADHNEQFF
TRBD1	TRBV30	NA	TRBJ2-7	TGTGCCTGGAGTAGGACAGGGGTCTACGAGCAGTACTTC	CAWSRTGVYEQYF
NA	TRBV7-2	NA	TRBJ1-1	TGTGCCAGCTTATCCTCGGGGGGCCACACTGAAGCTTTCTTT	CASLSSGGHTEAFF
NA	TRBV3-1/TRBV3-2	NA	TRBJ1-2	TGTGCCAGCAGCCAAGAGGGGAGGAACTACACCTTC	CASSQEGRNYTF
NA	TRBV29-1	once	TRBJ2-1	TGCAGCGTTGGGGACGCCACCTACAATGAGCAGTTCTTC	CSVGDATYNEQFF
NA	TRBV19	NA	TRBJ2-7	TGTGCCAGTAGTTGGGGACCAACCTACGAGCAGTACTTC	CASSWGPTYEQYF
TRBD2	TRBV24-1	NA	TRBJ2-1	TGTGCCACTCAGGGCTTTGCGGGGGACAATGAGCAGTTCTTC	CATQGFAGDNEQFF
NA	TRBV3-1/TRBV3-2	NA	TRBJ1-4	TGTGCCAGCAGCCACCGGGGACAATATAATGAAAAACTGTTTTTT	CASSHRGQYNEKLFF
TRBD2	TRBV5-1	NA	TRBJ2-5	TGCGCCAGCACCCCTCTACTAGCGGGCGGGGATGGCGAGACCCAGTACTTC	CASTPLLAGGDGETQYF
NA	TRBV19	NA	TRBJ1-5	TGTGCCAGTAGCGGTGGGTCGTATTATCAGCCCCAGCATTTT	CASSGGSYYQPQHF
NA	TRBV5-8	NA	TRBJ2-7	TGTGCCAGCAGCTGGGGTCCAGGGGTCTCCTACGAGCAGTACTTC	CASSWGPGVSYEQYF
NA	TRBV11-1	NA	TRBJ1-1	TGTGCCAGCAGCATGGACCGTCACACTGAAGCTTTCTTT	CASSMDRHTEAFF
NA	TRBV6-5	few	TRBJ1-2	TGTGCCAGCAGTTACTCGATAAACCCTCTGAGTGGCTACACCTTC	CASSYSINPLSGYTF
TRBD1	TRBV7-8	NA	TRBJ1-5	TGTGCCAGCAGCTCAGGGACAGGTTATAGCAATCAGCCCCAGCATTTT	CASSSGTGYSNQPQHF
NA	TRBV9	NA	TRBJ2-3	TGTGCCAGCAGCCCAGGGGCGGGCCTGCAGTATTTT	CASSPGAGLQYF
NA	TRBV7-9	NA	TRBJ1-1	TGTGCCAGCAGCCGAGGGGGGAGTATTGGGACTCTTGAAGCTTTCTTT	CASSRGGSIGTLEAFF
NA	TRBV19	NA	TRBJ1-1	TGTGCCAGTACCTACGGGAGGAACACTGAAGCTTTCTTT	CASTYGRNTEAFF
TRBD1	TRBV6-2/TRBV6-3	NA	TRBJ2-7	TGTGCCAGCAGTTTCTTCCGGGACAGGGGGATATACGAGCAGTACTTC	CASSFFRDRGIYEQYF